The 9 T cell receptor beta chains below were found in one sample sequenced in a study of OX40 agonist ivuxolimab in advanced cancers. Clones were sequenced by immunoSEQ multiplex PCR, and TCRdb holds only the in-frame ones, with some missing. The table lists approximately 80,000 clones, about nine tenths of them singletons. Here the sequenced sample was CD4+ or CD8+ T cells sorted from blood, taken in a trial of the OX40 agonist ivuxolimab. The receptor set was obtained from an adult with an advanced solid tumor such as melanoma, head and neck, liver or kidney cancer.

This chain joins TRBV28 and TRBJ1-4; tentatively, D is TRBD1 (6 bases). V was clipped by 7 bases and J by 8 bases, with 14 bases between them. CDR1 and CDR2 (germline): MDHEN, SYDVKM. This CDR3 spans 13 amino acids. The CDR3 DNA reads TGTGCCAGCATAAGCGGACAGAAAGAAAAACTGTTTTTT. It codes for CASISGQKEKLFF.

This clone has a handful of counts. The rearrangement joins TRBV21-1 to TRBJ1-4; the table's D call, TRBD1, has no DNA check behind it. TRBV21-1 is marked as a pseudogene. The CDR3 runs 15 residues. CDR3 DNA: TGTGCCAGCAGCAAAGGCGACAGGGGGCGGGGAAAACTGTTTTTT. It codes for CASSKGDRGRGKLFF.

The chain combines TRBV5-1 with TRBJ2-5, with no clear D. CDR1 SGHRS and CDR2 YFSETQ come from the germline V gene. CDR3 length: 13 amino acids. V was trimmed by 7 bases and J by 5 bases, leaving 15 bases between them. The CDR3 DNA reads as TGCGCCAGCGGGTTGGGTTTTGAGGAGACCCAGTACTTC. The encoded protein is CASGLGFEETQYF.

The rearrangement links TRBV2 to TRBJ1-2; 8 positions match TRBD1. Germline trimming cut 7 bases from V and 2 bases from J; bases unmatched to any gene: 6. The length of the CDR3 is 14 residues. Looked up from germline, CDR1 is SNHLY and CDR2 is FYNNEI. The CDR3 region is CASTIGQGNYGYTF. For the CDR3, the DNA is TGTGCCAGCACCATAGGACAGGGAAACTATGGCTACACCTTC. Full variable domain (missing parts from reference TRBV2 and TRBJ1-2): EPEVTQTPSHQVTQMGQEVILRCVPISNHLYFYWYRQILGQKVEFLVSFYNNEISEKSEIFDDQFSVERPDGSNFTLKIRSTKLEDSAMYFCASTIGQGNYGYTFGSGTRLTVV.

The CDR3 sequence: CASSELNSGSRRYF. The CDR3 bases are TGTGCCAGCAGTGAACTGAATAGCGGGAGCCGTCGGTATTTT. The rearrangement links TRBV6-1 to TRBJ2-3, with 9 bases that match TRBD2. After removal of 2 bases from V and 14 bases from J, the junction contained 11 bases not matched to a gene. The V gene's germline CDR1 is MNHNS and CDR2 SASEGT. The CDR3 consists of 14 residues.

This clone was observed a few times. This chain links TRBV13 with TRBJ1-4; D not certain. CDR3 length: 13 residues. Germline V CDR1 and CDR2: PRHDT, FYEKMQ (reference sequence). The ends were cut back, 5 bases at V and 6 bases at J, with 10 bases in the middle. The CDR3 loop reads CASSQRLDEKLFF. The CDR3 DNA reads as TGTGCCAGCAGCCAGCGATTGGATGAAAAACTGTTTTTT. Supplemented by reference TRBV13 and TRBJ1-4, the full variable domain reads AAGVIQSPRHLIKEKRETATLKCYPIPRHDTVYWYQQGPGQDPQFLISFYEKMQSDKGSIPDRFSAQQFSDYHSELNMSSLELGDSALYFCASSQRLDEKLFFGSGTQLSVL.

This clone was recorded a few times. The rearrangement links TRBV9 to TRBJ1-2; D not certain. The length of the CDR3 is 12 residues. V was shortened by 4 bases and J by 4 bases, with 8 bases between the two germline ends. Germline assignment: CDR1 SGDLS and CDR2 YYNGEE. In DNA, the CDR3 is TGTGCCAGCAGCCAACTAGGCTATGGCTACACCTTC. This sequence encodes CASSQLGYGYTF.

The V call is TRBV28, the J call TRBJ2-7; TRBD1 aligns across 7 bases. There are 13 residues in the CDR3. Germline-derived CDR1 and CDR2 are MDHEN and SYDVKM. The trim removed 5 bases at V and 3 bases at J, leaving 4 bases unmatched. The CDR3 is CASSPGQSYEQYF. The CDR3 region has the DNA TGTGCCAGCAGTCCGGGACAGAGCTACGAGCAGTACTTC.

V and J are TRBV7-8 and TRBJ2-1; D might be TRBD2 (5 bases). The germline V gene encodes CDR1 SGHVS and CDR2 FQNEAQ. V was clipped by 0 bases and J by 1 base, with 10 bases between them. CDR3 length equals 16 residues. The CDR3 nucleotides are TGTGCCAGCAGCTTAGCTGGCGGAGGATCCTACAATGAGCAGTTCTTC. Its protein product is CASSLAGGGSYNEQFF.